The 8 T cell receptor beta chains reported below all come from one sample, sequenced in a study of T cells in Graves' hyperthyroidism and ophthalmopathy. Amplification of TCR beta CDR3 regions was performed using RNA transcripts as template. First-round RT-PCR of the TCR CDR3 relied on the HTBI primer set. TCRdb called the multiplex PCR reads again in MiXCR, with one record for every CDR3 protein. The sample gives approximately 430,000 distinct CDR3 sequences, about 15% of which show up once; 13% is in the top ten. Sequenced: blood. These receptors were obtained from a man aged 18-30 years with Graves' ophthalmopathy.

This clonotype was found many times. The chain couples TRBV7-8 to TRBJ2-1; the match to TRBD1 covers 7 bases. This CDR3 contains 14 residues. Germline CDR1 SGHVS, CDR2 FQNEAQ. J gave up 7 bases and V 5 bases, and 8 bases lay outside the gene matches. The chain's CDR3 is CASSARGGGNEQFF. CDR3 nucleotide sequence: TGTGCCAGCAGCGCCCGAGGGGGCGGGAATGAGCAGTTCTTC.

In regard to this clonotype: The conserved final phenylalanine or tryptophan is absent from the CDR3, which likely points to a read error. The rearrangement links TRBV12-3 or TRBV12-4 to TRBJ2-1; possibly TRBD2 for D (5 bases). V shed 5 bases and J shed 0 bases, with 11 bases lying between them. The length of the CDR3 is 15 residues. CDR3 protein: CASSRTPSSYNEQFL. The DNA for the CDR3 is TGTGCCAGCAGTCGGACTCCCAGCTCCTACAATGAGCAGTTCCTC.

The chain has TRBV19 and TRBJ2-3; TRBD2 agrees at 14 bases. There are 16 residues in the CDR3. In germline, CDR1 is LNHDA, CDR2 SQIVND (reference sequence). Losses at the gene ends were 4 bases for V and 5 bases for J; bases not matched to a gene: 5. The CDR3 DNA follows: TGTGCCAGTAGTAGGGGACTAGCGGGAGCGGAAGATACGCAGTATTTT. It yields the protein CASSRGLAGAEDTQYF. The variable domain in full, with the rest retrieved from reference TRBV19 and TRBJ2-3, is DGGITQSPKYLFRKEGQNVTLSCEQNLNHDAMYWYRQDPGQGLRLIYYSQIVNDFQKGDIAEGYSVSREKKESFPLTVTSAQKNPTAFYLCASSRGLAGAEDTQYFGPGTRLTVL.

This clonotype was seen at least ten times. V is TRBV24-1 and J is TRBJ2-7; D gene ambiguous. V lost 3 bases and J 7 bases, leaving 12 bases between the germline ends. This CDR3 contains 13 residues. Germline CDR1 reads KGHDR; CDR2 reads SFDVKD. As DNA, the CDR3 is TGTGCCACCAGTGATCCCTCAATTGAGGAGCAGTACTTC. As protein: CATSDPSIEEQYF.

V usage is TRBV12-5 and J usage is TRBJ2-7; D is unclear. CDR3 length: 13 amino acids. Germline V gene sequence: CDR1 LGHNT, CDR2 FRNRAP. With 7 bases removed from V and 2 bases from J, the gap between germline ends came to 12 bases. The CDR3 DNA reads as TGTGCTAGTGCCCATCCAACACCCTACGAGCAGTACTTC. Translating it yields CASAHPTPYEQYF.

This clonotype was seen a handful of times. The chain has TRBV29-1 and TRBJ2-5; TRBD2 is a possible D gene (7 bases). Germline V gives CDR1 SQVTM, CDR2 ANQGSEA. V was trimmed by 3 bases and J by 5 bases, leaving 13 bases between them. The CDR3 runs 13 residues. The CDR3, as DNA: TGCAGCGTTGAGCGGGGGCGCGGGGAGACCCAGTACTTC. Protein product: CSVERGRGETQYF. Together with reference TRBV29-1 and TRBJ2-5, the CDR3 gives the full variable domain: SAVISQKPSRDICQRGTSLTIQCQVDSQVTMMFWYRQQPGQSLTLIATANQGSEATYESGFVIDKFPISRPNLTFSTLTVSNMSPEDSSIYLCSVERGRGETQYFGPGTRLLVL.

CDR3: CARRWGGGTDTQYF. The CDR3 nucleotides are TGTGCCCGCCGGTGGGGGGGGGGCACAGATACGCAGTATTTT. This chain links TRBV9 with TRBJ2-3; 7 positions agree with TRBD2. V gave up 10 bases and J gave up 1 base; unmatched junction bases: 9. Germline V gene sequence: CDR1 SGDLS, CDR2 YYNGEE. This CDR3 comprises 14 residues.

This clonotype was observed many times. The chain combines TRBV6-6 with TRBJ1-1; no clear D gene. Trimming removed 0 bases at V and 0 bases at J, with 5 bases between. Germline assignment: CDR1 MNHNY and CDR2 SVGAGI (reference sequence). The CDR3 extends over 14 amino acids. The CDR3: CASSYSSLNTEAFF. The CDR3, as DNA: TGTGCCAGCAGTTACTCGAGTTTGAACACTGAAGCTTTCTTT.